The 14 T cell receptor beta chains below come from one sample, sequenced in a study of blood T cell repertoires in COVID-19. Data came from immunoSEQ multiplex PCR; TCRdb stores just in-frame clones and leaves some out. In the table there are 240,000 or so clones, around 85% of which are singletons. Sequenced input: peripheral blood. The receptors derive from a woman in her thirties who had recovered from COVID-19.

The chain employs TRBV5-1 and TRBJ1-2; 8 bases match TRBD1. Looked up from germline, CDR1 is SGHRS and CDR2 is YFSETQ. The CDR3 contains 17 residues. The junction had 8 bases not matched to a gene; V was cut back by 1 base and J by 0 bases. The CDR3 here is CASSLSQGEGANYGYTF. The CDR3 DNA sequence: TGCGCCAGCAGCTTGTCACAGGGGGAAGGGGCTAACTATGGCTACACCTTC.

V usage is TRBV5-8 and J usage is TRBJ2-6; 10 bases map to TRBD2. The CDR3 is made up of 18 amino acids. In germline, CDR1 is SGHTS, CDR2 YDEGEE. V shed 3 bases and J 0 bases; nucleotides not matched to a gene: 6. The CDR3 region is CASSSPGLANSGANVLTF. In DNA form, the CDR3 reads TGTGCCAGCAGCTCACCGGGACTAGCGAACTCTGGGGCCAACGTCCTGACTTTC.

The chain joins TRBV5-1 to TRBJ1-2; 9 bases agree with TRBD1. The CDR3 covers 14 residues. The V gene's germline CDR1 is SGHRS and CDR2 YFSETQ. The V segment lost 4 bases and the J segment 10 bases; nucleotides outside the gene matches: 11. The CDR3 DNA sequence: TGCGCCAGCAGCGACCCGGGACAGGGACTTGACTACACCTTC. Translating gives CASSDPGQGLDYTF.

This chain links TRBV3-1 (or the pseudogene TRBV3-2) with TRBJ2-2; 8 bases fit TRBD2. The trim removed 5 bases at V and 4 bases at J, leaving 9 bases unmatched. CDR1 LGHDT and CDR2 YNNKEL come from the germline V gene (reference sequence). The CDR3 is 16 amino acids. The CDR3 DNA sequence: TGTGCCAGCAGCTCTCACGGCGGGGGGTTCACCGGGGAGCTGTTTTTT. This translates into CASSSHGGGFTGELFF.

V and J are TRBV5-3 and TRBJ2-5, with no clear D. TRBV5-3 is an ORF for which the function is uncertain. The CDR3 covers 12 residues. The germline V and J ends were trimmed by 3 bases and 5 bases, with 8 bases remaining between them. In DNA form, the CDR3 reads TGTGCCAGAAGCTCGCCCGGGGAGACCCAGTACTTC. It codes for CARSSPGETQYF.

V and J are TRBV2 and TRBJ1-2, with a possible D match to TRBD1 (6 bases). Germline-derived CDR1 and CDR2 are SNHLY and FYNNEI. The CDR3 extends over 13 amino acids. V gave up 8 bases and J gave up 7 bases, with 17 bases separating them. The CDR3 DNA follows: TGTGCCAGCCCCTCTAATGGGGGCTCTGGCTACACCTTC. It encodes CASPSNGGSGYTF.

The V and J genes are TRBV5-1 and TRBJ2-1; TRBD2 agrees at 8 bases. The trim removed 2 bases at V and 7 bases at J, leaving 11 bases unmatched. Per the germline V gene, CDR1 is SGHRS and CDR2 is YFSETQ. The CDR3 contains 16 residues. In DNA form, the CDR3 reads TGCGCCAGCAGCTTCAACGGCGGGGGGCGACCGAATGAGCAGTTCTTC. Protein product: CASSFNGGGRPNEQFF. The complete variable domain, with remaining parts taken from reference TRBV5-1 and TRBJ2-1, reads KAGVTQTPRYLIKTRGQQVTLSCSPISGHRSVSWYQQTPGQGLQFLFEYFSETQRNKGNFPGRFSGRQFSNSRSEMNVSTLELGDSALYLCASSFNGGGRPNEQFFGPGTRLTVL.

The rearrangement joins TRBV18 to TRBJ1-2; maybe TRBD1 (5 bases). Trimming shortened V by 0 bases and J by 4 bases, and 9 bases separated the two germline ends. Germline V gene data show CDR1 as KGHSH and CDR2 as LQKENI. The CDR3 is made up of 14 amino acids. The CDR3 region has the DNA TGTGCCAGCTCACCACCGGGGCAAGGCTATGGCTACACCTTC. Translation gives CASSPPGQGYGYTF.

V usage is TRBV7-3 and J usage is TRBJ2-3; TRBD2 agrees at 9 bases. Per the germline V gene, CDR1 is SGHTA and CDR2 is FQGTGA. This CDR3 has 15 residues. The V gene end was trimmed by 2 bases and the J gene end by 5 bases; junction bases not matched to a gene: 5. This chain's CDR3 is CASSLLAGSLDTQYF. CDR3 DNA: TGTGCCAGCAGCTTACTAGCGGGGAGCCTAGATACGCAGTATTTT.

The chain employs TRBV25-1 and TRBJ1-2; D unclear. V shed 5 bases and J shed 4 bases, with 11 bases lying between them. The CDR3 is 13 residues long. Germline CDR1 MGHDK, CDR2 SYGVNS. The CDR3 region has the DNA TGTGCCAGCAGTATTGACAAATCCTATGGCTACACCTTC. It is translated as CASSIDKSYGYTF.

The CDR3 loop reads CASSPGQVDEQFF. The CDR3 DNA follows: TGTGCCAGCAGCCCCGGACAGGTGGATGAGCAGTTCTTC. This chain joins TRBV3-1 (or the pseudogene TRBV3-2) and TRBJ2-1, with TRBD1 matching 7 bases. CDR1 LGHDT and CDR2 YNNKEL come from the germline V gene (reference sequence). The V gene end was trimmed by 4 bases and the J gene end by 8 bases; junction bases not matched to a gene: 5. This CDR3 is built from 13 residues.

The chain couples TRBV2 to TRBJ2-2, with 8 bases that match TRBD2. The V and J ends lost 6 bases and 4 bases, in that order; junction bases with no gene match: 7. The V gene's germline CDR1 is SNHLY and CDR2 FYNNEI. The CDR3 has 15 amino acids. The DNA for the CDR3 is TGTGCCAGCAGAAGCAGTAGCGGGGTCACCGGGGAGCTGTTTTTT. Amino acid sequence: CASRSSSGVTGELFF. Together with reference TRBV2 and TRBJ2-2, the CDR3 gives the full variable domain: EPEVTQTPSHQVTQMGQEVILRCVPISNHLYFYWYRQILGQKVEFLVSFYNNEISEKSEIFDDQFSVERPDGSNFTLKIRSTKLEDSAMYFCASRSSSGVTGELFFGEGSRLTVL.

The CDR3 reads CASSEEAGANSPLHF. The DNA of the CDR3 is TGTGCCAGCAGTGAAGAAGCAGGGGCGAATTCACCCCTCCACTTT. The chain has TRBV2 and TRBJ1-6; D possibly corresponds to TRBD1 (6 bases). Germline-derived CDR1 and CDR2 are SNHLY and FYNNEI. V lost 1 base and J lost 7, with 11 bases in between. The CDR3 consists of 15 residues.

The rearrangement links TRBV15 to TRBJ2-7; 7 nucleotides line up with TRBD1. V trimming: 0 bases; J trimming: 6 bases; junction bases outside the gene matches: 11. Germline V CDR1 and CDR2: LNHNV, YYDKDF (reference sequence). The CDR3 sequence is 16 residues long. CDR3 in amino acids: CATSRDMGTAQGEQYF. CDR3 bases: TGTGCCACCAGCAGAGATATGGGGACAGCCCAAGGCGAGCAGTACTTC.